The 21 T cell receptor beta chains given below trace back to one sample, sequenced in a study of T cells in Graves' hyperthyroidism and ophthalmopathy. Amplified regions were TCR beta CDR3 sequences from RNA transcripts. The TCR CDR3 was amplified in a first-round RT-PCR using the HTBI primer set. TCRdb processed the multiplex PCR reads anew with MiXCR; each CDR3 protein has one entry. The table lists around 200,000 distinct CDR3 sequences, 15% to 20% of them singletons. The sequencing input was blood. The receptors come from a woman in her forties or fifties with Graves' hyperthyroidism.

In this sample, this clonotype turned up many times. The V gene is TRBV6-2 or TRBV6-3, the J gene TRBJ1-1, with D perhaps matching TRBD1 (5 bases). This CDR3 comprises 17 residues. Germline loops: CDR1 MNHEY, CDR2 SVGEGT. V lost 7 bases and J lost 3, with 24 bases in between. CDR3 nucleotides: TGTGCCAGCACCTCCTACAGGATCGGGGAAATTCACACTGAAGCTTTCTTT. Protein sequence: CASTSYRIGEIHTEAFF.

In this sample, this clonotype turned up a few times. This chain connects TRBV5-4 to TRBJ1-2, with D maybe TRBD1 (6 bases). CDR3 size: 14 residues. Germline V gene sequence: CDR1 SGHNT, CDR2 YYREEE (reference sequence). Trimming took 1 base from V and 5 from J, leaving 12 bases between them. In nucleotides, the CDR3 is TGTGCCAGCAGCTTGCCAGGGGCAGATTATGGCTACACCTTC. Its translation is CASSLPGADYGYTF.

V and J are TRBV20-1 and TRBJ2-2, with D possibly being TRBD1 (5 bases). Germline V gene sequence: CDR1 DFQATT, CDR2 SNEGSKA (reference sequence). V shed 6 bases and J shed 7 bases, with 21 bases lying between them. This CDR3 is built from 15 residues. Here the CDR3 reads CSAKIGAFLGGELFF. The CDR3 region has the DNA TGCAGTGCCAAGATAGGGGCCTTCCTGGGCGGGGAGCTGTTTTTT.

This clonotype occurred many times. The J gene is TRBJ1-1, the V gene TRBV7-2; possibly TRBD1 for D (5 bases). The CDR3 has 16 amino acids. Germline lookup yields CDR1 SGHTA and CDR2 FQGNSA. Between the trimmed V and J ends, which lost 6 bases and 1 base, there was a span of 18 bases. The CDR3 region has the DNA TGTGCCAGCAGATTTATGTACAGGTCCCCGAACACTGAAGCTTTCTTT. It is translated as CASRFMYRSPNTEAFF.

Of note for this clonotype: This may be a read error, as it is one base from a much larger clone. Likely a read error: the CDR3 ends without its conserved phenylalanine or tryptophan. The chain links TRBV6-5 to TRBJ2-7; D may be TRBD1 (5 bases). V was clipped by 0 bases and J by 0 bases, with 9 bases between them. This CDR3 comprises 15 residues. CDR1 MNHEY and CDR2 SVGAGI come from the germline V gene. The chain's CDR3 is CASSYSDQGSYEQYL. In nucleotides, the CDR3 is TGTGCCAGCAGTTACTCGGACCAGGGCTCCTACGAGCAGTACCTC.

The J gene is TRBJ2-7, the V gene TRBV5-1; either TRBD1 or TRBD2 may fit D (5 bases each). CDR3 length equals 16 residues. Between the trimmed V and J ends, which lost 4 bases and 0 bases, there was a span of 17 bases. Germline-derived CDR1 and CDR2 are SGHRS and YFSETQ. CDR3 coding DNA: TGCGCCAGCAGCGGGGAGTGGGGCAGGAGCTCCTACGAGCAGTACTTC. It specifies CASSGEWGRSSYEQYF.

This clonotype was detected ten times or more. J is TRBJ1-2 and V is TRBV12-3 or TRBV12-4; D gene ambiguous. The CDR3 extends over 13 amino acids. The V and J ends lost 3 bases and 2 bases respectively, with 7 bases between them. CDR3 residues: CASSLTQNYGYTF. In DNA, the CDR3 is TGTGCCAGCAGTTTGACACAGAACTATGGCTACACCTTC.

This clonotype was observed at least ten times. At one end, the junction sequence differs from germline, possibly due to a read error. J is TRBJ1-4 and V is TRBV6-6; 8 bases are a match to TRBD1. The CDR3 has 14 amino acids. CDR1 and CDR2 (germline): MNHNY, SVGAGI (reference sequence). CDR3 DNA: TGTGCCAGCTGTTACAGGGGGGAGAATGAAAAACTGTTTTTT. Its translation is CASCYRGENEKLFF.

This clonotype was detected ten times or more. The chain employs TRBV11-1 and TRBJ2-1, with D unclear. The CDR3 runs 20 residues. Trimming removed 5 bases from V and 0 bases from J, with 26 bases in between. From germline, CDR1 is SGHAT and CDR2 FQDESV (reference sequence). This chain's CDR3 is CASSLSKVPEVASSYNEQFF. The CDR3 region has the DNA TGTGCCAGCAGCCTTAGTAAGGTTCCGGAAGTCGCCAGCTCCTACAATGAGCAGTTCTTC.

This clonotype was picked up many times. The V call is TRBV19, the J call TRBJ2-1; a weak D match, TRBD1 (6 bases). Germline V lookup: CDR1 LNHDA, CDR2 SQIVND (reference sequence). V was clipped by 3 bases and J by 1 base, with 7 bases between them. The CDR3 extends over 14 amino acids. The CDR3 coding sequence is TGTGCCAGTAGTATGGGGGCTTCCTACAATGAGCAGTTCTTC. Its protein is CASSMGASYNEQFF.

At least ten counts were recorded for this clonotype. The chain links TRBV28 to TRBJ2-3; the D gene could be TRBD1 or TRBD2 (6 bases each). The V and J ends lost 2 bases and 2 bases respectively, with 20 bases between them. CDR3 size: 18 residues. Germline V lookup: CDR1 MDHEN, CDR2 SYDVKM. The CDR3 spells CASSLLGALRGDTDTQYF. The DNA for the CDR3 is TGTGCCAGCAGTTTACTGGGGGCTCTTAGGGGGGACACAGATACGCAGTATTTT.

This clonotype was recorded at least ten times. The genes are TRBV28 and TRBJ2-6; 8 nucleotides align to TRBD1. The CDR3 sequence is 18 residues long. V shed 6 bases, J shed 0 bases, and the junction held 10 bases outside the gene matches. Germline V lookup: CDR1 MDHEN, CDR2 SYDVKM. The CDR3 reads CASRGGGTGYSGANVLTF. As DNA, the CDR3 is TGTGCCAGCAGGGGCGGCGGGACAGGCTACTCTGGGGCCAACGTCCTGACTTTC.

This clonotype has more than one count but fewer than ten. This chain uses TRBV4-2 with TRBJ1-1; 8 bases match TRBD1. V shed 1 base, J shed 6 bases, and the junction held 7 bases outside the gene matches. The germline gives CDR1 LGHNA, CDR2 YNFKEQ. CDR3 length equals 15 residues. CDR3 amino acids: CASSQGDRIKAEAFF. The CDR3 coding sequence is TGTGCCAGCAGCCAAGGGGACAGGATAAAGGCTGAAGCTTTCTTT.

In this sample, this clonotype turned up many times. The chain carries TRBV20-1 and TRBJ2-7; D is unresolved. The CDR3 is made up of 10 amino acids. Germline V lookup: CDR1 DFQATT, CDR2 SNEGSKA (reference sequence). Deletions cut 6 bases from V and 3 bases from J, with 6 bases between. CDR3 bases: TGCAGTGCCCCGAACTACGAGCAGTACTTC. Amino acid sequence: CSAPNYEQYF.

J is TRBJ1-5 and V is TRBV20-1, with D perhaps matching TRBD1 (6 bases). The CDR3 covers 17 residues. CDR1 DFQATT and CDR2 SNEGSKA come from the germline V gene (reference sequence). V lost 1 base and J 1 base, leaving 17 bases between the germline ends. The CDR3 region is CSARGRPRTASNQPQHF. The CDR3 bases are TGCAGTGCTAGAGGAAGACCCAGGACAGCGAGCAATCAGCCCCAGCATTTT.

Many counts were recorded for this clonotype. This rearrangement joins TRBV27 to TRBJ1-6, with a weak D call TRBD1 (6 bases). Germline V lookup: CDR1 MNHEY, CDR2 SMNVEV (reference sequence). The CDR3 runs to 14 residues. V was trimmed by 5 bases and J by 9 bases, leaving 14 bases between them. Written as DNA, the CDR3 is TGTGCCAGCAGTCGCGCGGGGGGCGGTTCACCCCTCCACTTT. It codes for CASSRAGGGSPLHF.

The chain recombines TRBV12-3 or TRBV12-4 with TRBJ2-3, with D tentatively TRBD1 or TRBD2 (5 bases each). The CDR3 spans 15 residues. Trimming stripped 5 bases from V and 8 bases from J, with 20 bases between. DNA for the CDR3: TGTGCCAGCAGTAGTCGGGACGGCCAGTCTGCTACGCAGTATTTT. As protein: CASSSRDGQSATQYF.

The rearrangement links TRBV24-1 to TRBJ2-7; D gene uncertain. With 6 bases removed from V and 5 bases from J, the gap between germline ends came to 10 bases. In germline, CDR1 is KGHDR, CDR2 SFDVKD. The CDR3 is 12 residues long. The CDR3 reads CATSLEGNEQYF. DNA of the CDR3: TGTGCCACCAGTTTAGAAGGGAACGAGCAGTACTTC.

This clonotype was counted at least ten times. The chain joins TRBV19 to TRBJ1-5, with D possibly matching TRBD1 (6 bases). Per germline, CDR1 LNHDA and CDR2 SQIVND (reference sequence). The CDR3 contains 12 residues. Trimming removed 10 bases from V and 5 bases from J, with 12 bases in between. CDR3 sequence: CATGQSYQPQHF. CDR3 nucleotides: TGTGCCACCGGACAGTCGTATCAGCCCCAGCATTTT. The entire variable domain, with the rest obtained from reference TRBV19 and TRBJ1-5, is as follows: DGGITQSPKYLFRKEGQNVTLSCEQNLNHDAMYWYRQDPGQGLRLIYYSQIVNDFQKGDIAEGYSVSREKKESFPLTVTSAQKNPTAFYLCATGQSYQPQHFGDGTRLSIL.

This clonotype was seen at least ten times. This chain links TRBV2 with TRBJ1-2; perhaps TRBD1 as D (6 bases). This CDR3 region has 14 residues. Trimming took 3 bases from V and 4 from J, leaving 12 bases between them. CDR1 and CDR2 (germline): SNHLY, FYNNEI. Written as DNA, the CDR3 is TGTGCCAGCAGTGAGGGGGGGCTCGGCTATGGCTACACCTTC. This encodes CASSEGGLGYGYTF.

This clonotype has a count of ten or more. The CDR3 coding sequence is TGTGCCAGCAGTCCCTCCGGGACAGGGGGTTCCACAGATACGCAGTATTTT. Translation: CASSPSGTGGSTDTQYF. The J gene is TRBJ2-3, the V gene TRBV6-1, with 11 nucleotides matching TRBD1. V was pared by 5 bases and J by 2 bases, with 9 bases of the junction left unmatched. There are 17 residues in the CDR3. The V gene's germline CDR1 is MNHNS and CDR2 SASEGT.